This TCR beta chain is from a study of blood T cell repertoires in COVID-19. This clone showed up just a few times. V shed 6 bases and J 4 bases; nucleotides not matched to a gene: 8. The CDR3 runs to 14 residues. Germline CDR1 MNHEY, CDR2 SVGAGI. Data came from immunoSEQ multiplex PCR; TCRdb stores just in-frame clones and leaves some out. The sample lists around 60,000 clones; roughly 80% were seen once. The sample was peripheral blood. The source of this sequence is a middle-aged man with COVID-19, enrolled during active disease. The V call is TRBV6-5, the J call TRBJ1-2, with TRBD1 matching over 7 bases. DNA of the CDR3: TGTGCCAGCAGACGCGGGACAGCATCCTATGGCTACACCTTC. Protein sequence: CASRRGTASYGYTF.